Below, 16 T cell receptor beta chains from the same sample are listed, as sequenced in a study of identifying expanded T cells in peripheral blood. Data came from immunoSEQ multiplex PCR; TCRdb stores just in-frame clones and leaves some out. Of about 91,000 clones in the sample, around nine tenths were seen once. The sample consisted of blood. These receptors came from a person aged 18 to 75 in good health.

The V call is TRBV6-5, the J call TRBJ2-2; 8 positions agree with TRBD2. With 2 bases clipped from V and 3 bases from J, the junction kept 2 bases outside the gene matches. Germline lookup yields CDR1 MNHEY and CDR2 SVGAGI. CDR3 length: 15 amino acids. Here the CDR3 DNA reads TGTGCCAGCAGTTACCAAGCGGGGGACACCGGGGAGCTGTTTTTT. Its protein product is CASSYQAGDTGELFF.

The genes are TRBV7-3 and TRBJ2-5; a possible D gene is TRBD2 (6 bases). Germline assignment: CDR1 SGHTA and CDR2 FQGTGA. The CDR3 contains 16 residues. V was shortened by 5 bases and J by 5 bases, with 21 bases between the two germline ends. This CDR3 reads CASSPGGAAGEETQYF. The CDR3 DNA is TGTGCCAGCAGCCCCGGGGGAGCGGCCGGAGAGGAGACCCAGTACTTC.

V gene TRBV4-1 combines with J gene TRBJ2-7, with a tentative D call TRBD1 (6 bases). CDR1 and CDR2 from the germline V gene are MGHRA and YSYEKL. Trimming removed 3 bases from V and 3 bases from J, with 24 bases in between. The CDR3 is 18 residues long. In DNA, the CDR3 is TGCGCCAGCAGCCAGGGCCCAGCCGGGACACCAAACTTCTACGAGCAGTACTTC. Translating gives CASSQGPAGTPNFYEQYF.

This clone was observed a single time. The rearrangement links TRBV9 to TRBJ2-2; no firm D call. The CDR3 has 17 amino acids. The V and J ends lost 0 bases and 0 bases respectively, with 12 bases between them. Germline CDR1 and CDR2: SGDLS and YYNGEE. The CDR3 DNA follows: TGTGCCAGCAGCGTAGTCGGCAAAGGATCGAACACCGGGGAGCTGTTTTTT. It yields the protein CASSVVGKGSNTGELFF.

This chain connects TRBV7-2 to TRBJ2-5, with 11 bases matching TRBD2. This CDR3 is built from 16 residues. In germline, CDR1 is SGHTA, CDR2 FQGNSA. The junction had 7 bases not matched to a gene; V was cut back by 5 bases and J by 2 bases. The CDR3 region has the DNA TGTGCCAGCAGCCCCGGACTAGCGGGCTTACAAGAGACCCAGTACTTC. Translation: CASSPGLAGLQETQYF.

This clone is a singleton in its sample. The rearrangement uses TRBV5-1 and TRBJ2-1; maybe TRBD2 (6 bases). The germline V and J ends were trimmed by 0 bases and 4 bases, with 14 bases remaining between them. The germline V gene encodes CDR1 SGHRS and CDR2 YFSETQ. The CDR3 totals 16 residues. This CDR3 reads CASSLVVSGTYNEQFF. CDR3 DNA sequence: TGCGCCAGCAGCTTGGTGGTTAGCGGCACTTACAATGAGCAGTTCTTC.

This chain links TRBV19 with TRBJ2-3; the D gene is possibly TRBD2 (6 bases). CDR1 LNHDA and CDR2 SQIVND come from the germline V gene (reference sequence). V was shortened by 6 bases and J by 6 bases, with 19 bases between the two germline ends. The CDR3 sequence is 15 residues long. The CDR3 sequence is CASRDRGVGGDTQYF. CDR3 sequence (DNA): TGTGCCAGTAGGGATCGTGGAGTCGGAGGGGATACGCAGTATTTT.

This clone occurred a few times. The rearrangement joins TRBV9 to TRBJ1-5, with TRBD1 matching over 8 bases. Per the germline V gene, CDR1 is SGDLS and CDR2 is YYNGEE. V trimming: 2 bases; J trimming: 5 bases; junction bases outside the gene matches: 6. CDR3 length equals 15 residues. The CDR3 here is CASSVGQGVDQPQHF. The CDR3 coding sequence is TGTGCCAGCAGCGTCGGACAGGGCGTGGATCAGCCCCAGCATTTT.

The genes are TRBV21-1 and TRBJ1-1; TRBD1 is the table's D call and was not checked against the DNA. TRBV21-1 is a listed pseudogene. The CDR3 spans 14 residues. Written as DNA, the CDR3 is TGTGCCAGCAGCATTATGGACAGGGGGACTGAAGCTTTCTTT. Its protein is CASSIMDRGTEAFF.

The gene calls are TRBV13 and TRBJ2-5, with a possible D match to TRBD2 (5 bases). The CDR3 covers 15 residues. From germline, CDR1 is PRHDT and CDR2 FYEKMQ (reference sequence). V shed 3 bases and J shed 5 bases, with 16 bases lying between them. The CDR3 here is CASSLRTSPVETQYF. CDR3 nucleotides: TGTGCCAGCAGCTTGAGGACTTCTCCTGTCGAGACCCAGTACTTC.

V gene TRBV7-9 combines with J gene TRBJ1-6; D not certain. Germline CDR1 and CDR2: SEHNR and FQNEAQ (reference sequence). Deletions cut 3 bases from V and 7 bases from J, with 13 bases between. This CDR3 is built from 15 residues. CDR3 in amino acids: CASSFQRTSNSPLHF. Written as DNA, the CDR3 is TGTGCCAGCAGCTTTCAAAGGACCTCCAATTCACCCCTCCACTTT.

The CDR3 region is CASTPGLAGYNEQFF. In nucleotides, the CDR3 is TGTGCCAGCACCCCTGGACTAGCGGGTTACAATGAGCAGTTCTTC. The chain couples TRBV2 to TRBJ2-1; 11 bases match TRBD2. The CDR3 has 15 amino acids. V lost 7 bases, J lost 4 bases, and 6 bases stayed unmatched. Germline CDR1 is SNHLY and CDR2 is FYNNEI. Supplemented by reference TRBV2 and TRBJ2-1, the full variable domain reads EPEVTQTPSHQVTQMGQEVILRCVPISNHLYFYWYRQILGQKVEFLVSFYNNEISEKSEIFDDQFSVERPDGSNFTLKIRSTKLEDSAMYFCASTPGLAGYNEQFFGPGTRLTVL.

This chain links TRBV11-2 with TRBJ2-1; 8 bases match TRBD2. The germline V gene encodes CDR1 SGHAT and CDR2 FQNNGV. There are 18 residues in the CDR3. J lost 0 bases, V lost 2 bases, and 9 bases had no gene match. The CDR3 nucleotides read TGTGCCAGCAGCTTAAAGGGACTAGGGACCAGCTCCTACAATGAGCAGTTCTTC. Protein product: CASSLKGLGTSSYNEQFF.

This clone came up a few times. The chain is built from TRBV19 and TRBJ2-3; 13 bases match TRBD2. The junction had 3 bases not matched to a gene; V was cut back by 6 bases and J by 3 bases. The CDR3 has 15 amino acids. Germline CDR1 is LNHDA and CDR2 is SQIVND (reference sequence). The CDR3 bases are TGTGCCAGTAGGGGGACTAGCGGGGAGACAGATACGCAGTATTTT. Protein product: CASRGTSGETDTQYF.

This clone appeared once. The chain's CDR3 is CASRYGQFSYEQYF. For the CDR3, the DNA is TGTGCCAGCAGATACGGACAGTTCTCCTACGAGCAGTACTTC. The rearrangement uses TRBV6-5 and TRBJ2-7, with a possible D match to TRBD1 (6 bases). Germline loops: CDR1 MNHEY, CDR2 SVGAGI. This CDR3 has 14 residues. V gave up 6 bases and J gave up 0 bases, with 12 bases separating them.

V gene TRBV19 combines with J gene TRBJ2-1, with 8 bases that match TRBD2. The CDR3 runs to 15 residues. The J segment lost 8 bases and the V segment lost 7 bases, leaving 13 bases of the junction unmatched. Germline V gene lookup returns CDR1 LNHDA and CDR2 SQIVND (reference sequence). The CDR3 DNA follows: TGTGCCAGTAAGCTAAGGACTAGCTCTTTGGATGAGCAGTTCTTC. As protein: CASKLRTSSLDEQFF.